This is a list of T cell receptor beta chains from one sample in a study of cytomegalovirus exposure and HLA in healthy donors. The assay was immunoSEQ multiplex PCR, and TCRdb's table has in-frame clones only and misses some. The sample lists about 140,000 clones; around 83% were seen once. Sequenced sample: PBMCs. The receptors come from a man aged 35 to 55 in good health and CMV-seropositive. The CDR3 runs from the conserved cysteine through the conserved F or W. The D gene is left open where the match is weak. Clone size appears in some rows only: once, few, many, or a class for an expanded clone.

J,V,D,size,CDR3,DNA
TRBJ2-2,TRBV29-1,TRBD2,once,CSVESSGGSATGELFF,TGCAGCGTTGAGAGTAGCGGGGGGTCGGCCACCGGGGAGCTGTTTTTT
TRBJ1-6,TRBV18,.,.,CASSQNYDSPLHF,TGTGCCAGCTCCCAGAATTATGATTCACCCCTCCACTTT
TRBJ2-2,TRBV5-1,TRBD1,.,CASSLAGTGNTGELFF,TGCGCCAGCAGCTTGGCCGGGACAGGGAACACCGGGGAGCTGTTTTTT
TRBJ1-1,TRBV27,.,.,CASSLLRGNTEAFF,TGTGCCAGCAGTTTACTCAGGGGGAACACTGAAGCTTTCTTT
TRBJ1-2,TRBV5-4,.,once,CASSPAVSLGYTF,TGTGCCAGCAGCCCCGCGGTATCGCTAGGCTACACCTTC
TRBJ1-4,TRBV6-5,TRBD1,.,CASSGQGREEKLFF,TGTGCCAGCAGTGGACAGGGGCGAGAAGAAAAACTGTTTTTT
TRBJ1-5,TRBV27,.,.,CASSRGHSNQPQHF,TGTGCCAGCAGTAGGGGACATAGCAATCAGCCCCAGCATTTT
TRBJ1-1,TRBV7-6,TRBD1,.,CASSFGQGDTEAFF,TGTGCCAGCAGCTTTGGGCAGGGGGACACTGAAGCTTTCTTT
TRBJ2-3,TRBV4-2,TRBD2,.,CASSQDYAGGSTDTQYF,TGTGCCAGCAGCCAAGATTACGCGGGAGGGAGCACAGATACGCAGTATTTT
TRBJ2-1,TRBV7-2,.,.,CASSYGGELKFF,TGTGCCAGCAGCTACGGCGGAGAGCTCAAGTTCTTC
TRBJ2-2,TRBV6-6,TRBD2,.,CASFPSGNTGELFF,TGTGCCAGCTTTCCTAGCGGGAACACCGGGGAGCTGTTTTTT
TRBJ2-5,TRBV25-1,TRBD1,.,CASSDPTGGETQYF,TGTGCCAGCAGTGACCCGACAGGGGGAGAGACCCAGTACTTC
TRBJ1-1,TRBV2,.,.,CASRDRVVFF,TGTGCCAGCAGGGACAGAGTGGTTTTCTTT
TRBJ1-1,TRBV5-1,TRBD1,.,CASSVTGKTEAFF,TGCGCCAGCAGTGTGACAGGGAAAACTGAAGCTTTCTTT
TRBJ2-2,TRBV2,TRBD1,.,CATTGGGELFF,TGTGCCACGACAGGGGGCGGGGAGCTGTTTTTT
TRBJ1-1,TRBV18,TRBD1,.,CASGTGMNTEAFF,TGTGCCAGTGGGACAGGGATGAACACTGAAGCTTTCTTT
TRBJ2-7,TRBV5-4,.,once,CASSWNTGSYEQYF,TGTGCCAGCAGCTGGAATACAGGGTCCTACGAGCAGTACTTC
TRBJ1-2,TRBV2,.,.,CASSDWRDGYTF,TGTGCCAGCAGTGACTGGCGGGATGGCTACACCTTC
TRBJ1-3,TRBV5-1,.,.,CASSAAGISGNTIYF,TGCGCCAGCAGTGCCGCAGGGATCTCTGGAAACACCATATATTTT
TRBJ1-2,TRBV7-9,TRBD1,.,CASSFQGGRGQGYTF,TGTGCCAGCAGCTTCCAGGGAGGCAGGGGGCAAGGCTACACCTTC
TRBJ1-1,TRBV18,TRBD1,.,CASSPASARGHTEAFF,TGTGCCAGCTCACCCGCTTCCGCCAGGGGGCACACTGAAGCTTTCTTT
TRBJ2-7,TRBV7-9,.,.,CASSPGGARYEQYF,TGTGCCAGCAGCCCTGGGGGGGCACGCTACGAGCAGTACTTC
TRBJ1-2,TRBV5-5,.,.,CASSLDARGGYTF,TGTGCCAGCAGCTTGGATGCTCGGGGGGGCTACACCTTC
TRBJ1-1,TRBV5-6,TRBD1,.,CASSLAGGLNTEAFF,TGTGCCAGCAGCTTGGCAGGGGGACTGAACACTGAAGCTTTCTTT
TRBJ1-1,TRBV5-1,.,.,CASSSGRGLSNTEAFF,TGCGCCAGCAGCTCGGGACGGGGACTTTCGAACACTGAAGCTTTCTTT
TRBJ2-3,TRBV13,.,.,CASSFVGKQTTDTDTQYF,TGTGCCAGCAGCTTTGTAGGTAAACAGACTACCGACACAGATACGCAGTATTTT
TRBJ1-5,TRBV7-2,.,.,CASSGHVGGQPQHF,TGTGCCAGCAGCGGCCACGTAGGAGGGCAGCCCCAGCATTTT
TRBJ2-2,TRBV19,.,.,CASSIRGGELFF,TGTGCCAGTAGTATTCGGGGCGGGGAGCTGTTTTTT
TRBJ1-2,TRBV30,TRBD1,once,CAWSEGRGHNGYTF,TGTGCCTGGAGTGAGGGAAGGGGGCATAATGGCTACACCTTC
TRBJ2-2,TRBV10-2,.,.,CASSDRNTGELFF,TGCGCCAGCAGTGACAGGAACACCGGGGAGCTGTTTTTT
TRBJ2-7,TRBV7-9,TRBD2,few,CASSPLAGTQYF,TGTGCCAGCAGCCCCCTAGCGGGGACACAGTACTTC
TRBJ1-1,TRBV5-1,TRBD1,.,CASSSWRDRLMNTEAFF,TGCGCCAGCAGCTCTTGGAGGGACAGGCTGATGAACACTGAAGCTTTCTTT
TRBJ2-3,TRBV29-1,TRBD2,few,CSSRRGGTDTQYF,TGCAGCTCTAGGCGGGGGGGCACAGATACGCAGTATTTT
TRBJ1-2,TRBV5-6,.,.,CASSKAGGVYGYTF,TGTGCCAGCAGCAAGGCGGGGGGCGTCTATGGCTACACCTTC
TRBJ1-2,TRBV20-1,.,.,CSAKTDYGYTF,TGCAGTGCTAAAACGGACTATGGCTACACCTTC
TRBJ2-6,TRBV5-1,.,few,CASSLVGQGANVLTF,TGCGCCAGCAGCTTGGTAGGACAGGGGGCCAACGTCCTGACTTTC
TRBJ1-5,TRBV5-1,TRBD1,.,CASSLGTGDQPQHF,TGCGCCAGCAGCCTGGGGACAGGGGACCAGCCCCAGCATTTT
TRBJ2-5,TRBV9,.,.,CASSARDFQETQYF,TGTGCCAGCAGCGCCCGGGACTTCCAAGAGACCCAGTACTTC
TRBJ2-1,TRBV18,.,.,CASSPQREQFF,TGTGCCAGCTCACCTCAGCGTGAGCAGTTCTTC
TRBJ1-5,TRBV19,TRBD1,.,CASSFSGQGRNQPQHF,TGTGCCAGTAGTTTCTCAGGACAGGGCCGCAATCAGCCCCAGCATTTT
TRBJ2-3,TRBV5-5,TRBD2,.,CASNGEVAGSDTQYF,TGTGCCAGCAACGGAGAGGTAGCGGGTTCAGATACGCAGTATTTT
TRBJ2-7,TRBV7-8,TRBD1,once,CASSSPGQTYEQYF,TGTGCCAGCAGCTCCCCGGGACAGACCTACGAGCAGTACTTC
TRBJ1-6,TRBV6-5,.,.,CASKPQNSPLHF,TGTGCCAGCAAACCCCAGAATTCACCCCTCCACTTT
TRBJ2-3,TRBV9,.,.,CASSASTDTQYF,TGTGCCAGCAGCGCGAGTACAGATACGCAGTATTTT
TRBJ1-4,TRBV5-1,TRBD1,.,CASSPDRVGEKLFF,TGCGCCAGCAGCCCGGACAGGGTTGGGGAAAAACTGTTTTTT
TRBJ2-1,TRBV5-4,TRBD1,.,CASSLGQGVYNEQFF,TGTGCCAGCAGCTTGGGACAGGGGGTCTACAATGAGCAGTTCTTC
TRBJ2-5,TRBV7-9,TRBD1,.,CATRTGQETQYF,TGTGCCACCCGGACAGGGCAAGAGACCCAGTACTTC
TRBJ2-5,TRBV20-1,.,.,CSAPRGGTQYF,TGCAGTGCCCCGAGGGGGGGGACCCAGTACTTC
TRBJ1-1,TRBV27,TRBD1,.,CASSFAGQGRDTEAFF,TGTGCCAGCAGTTTCGCGGGACAGGGTCGGGACACTGAAGCTTTCTTT
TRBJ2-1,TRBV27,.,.,CASSFSGYYNEQFF,TGTGCCAGCAGTTTTAGCGGCTACTACAATGAGCAGTTCTTC
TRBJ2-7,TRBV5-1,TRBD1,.,CASSLGQGVYEQYF,TGCGCCAGCAGCTTGGGGCAGGGGGTCTACGAGCAGTACTTC
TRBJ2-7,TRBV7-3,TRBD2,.,CASSVSGTSNEQYF,TGTGCCAGCAGCGTATCCGGGACTAGCAACGAGCAGTACTTC
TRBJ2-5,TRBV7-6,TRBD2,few,CASSLTGTSGRWETQYF,TGTGCCAGCAGCTTAACCGGGACTAGCGGGAGGTGGGAGACCCAGTACTTC
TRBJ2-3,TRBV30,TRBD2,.,CAGGVNSPFSDTQYF,TGTGCCGGGGGGGTGAACTCGCCTTTTAGCGATACGCAGTATTTT
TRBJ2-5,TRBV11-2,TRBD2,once,CASSSRLAGQETQYF,TGTGCCAGCAGCTCTAGACTAGCGGGACAAGAGACCCAGTACTTC
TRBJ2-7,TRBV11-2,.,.,CASSRYWGEPAHF,TGTGCCAGCAGCCGCTACTGGGGAGAACCAGCCCACTTC
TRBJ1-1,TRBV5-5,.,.,CASSLQGNHYEAFF,TGTGCCAGCAGCTTGCAGGGGAACCACTATGAAGCTTTCTTT